One sample yielded the 8 T cell receptor beta chains listed below, sequenced in a study of STAT5B mutations in CD4+ large granular lymphocyte leukemia. TCRdb's table, derived via immunoSEQ multiplex PCR, lists solely in-frame clones and lacks some. Of roughly 48,000 clones listed, just over 70% are singletons. What was sequenced was CD4+ T cells from blood buffy coats. The receptor source for this set is a human donor in good health.

This chain connects TRBV6-5 to TRBJ2-2; no clear D. V was trimmed by 4 bases and J by 1 base, leaving 4 bases between them. Germline V CDR1 and CDR2: MNHEY, SVGAGI. The CDR3 extends over 13 amino acids. The CDR3 bases are TGTGCCAGCAGTTTATTGAACACCGGGGAGCTGTTTTTT. It translates to CASSLLNTGELFF.

This clone occurred a few times. The chain joins TRBV20-1 to TRBJ2-5; a weak D match, TRBD2 (5 bases). CDR1 DFQATT and CDR2 SNEGSKA come from the germline V gene (reference sequence). The CDR3 totals 10 residues. The germline V and J ends were trimmed by 3 bases and 7 bases, with 6 bases remaining between them. The CDR3 spells CSASTRTQYF. CDR3 in DNA: TGCAGTGCTAGTACTAGGACCCAGTACTTC.

The CDR3 coding sequence is TGTGCCAGTAGTCCGGGACAGGGTATTGACGAGCAGTACTTC. It encodes CASSPGQGIDEQYF. This chain connects TRBV19 to TRBJ2-7; 9 positions agree with TRBD1. This CDR3 has 14 amino acids. Germline trimming cut 5 bases from V and 5 bases from J; bases unmatched to any gene: 7. The germline gives CDR1 LNHDA, CDR2 SQIVND (reference sequence).

V usage is TRBV11-2 and J usage is TRBJ1-1; D unresolved. CDR1 and CDR2 from the germline V gene are SGHAT and FQNNGV. V was shortened by 3 bases and J by 5 bases, with 13 bases between the two germline ends. The CDR3 runs to 14 residues. The CDR3 sequence is CASSFQVGSTEAFF. DNA of the CDR3: TGTGCCAGCAGCTTCCAGGTGGGGAGTACTGAAGCTTTCTTT.

V gene TRBV10-2 combines with J gene TRBJ2-5; D is uncertain. There are 13 residues in the CDR3. V lost 2 bases to trimming and J lost 5 bases, with 9 bases between them. Germline CDR1 is WSHSY and CDR2 is SAAADI. CDR3 protein: CASSEGPEETQYF. DNA of the CDR3: TGCGCCAGCAGTGAGGGGCCTGAGGAGACCCAGTACTTC.

The chain carries TRBV9 and TRBJ1-2; 9 bases are shared with TRBD1. There are 18 residues in the CDR3. Per germline, CDR1 SGDLS and CDR2 YYNGEE. With 0 bases clipped from V and 7 bases from J, the junction kept 16 bases outside the gene matches. The CDR3 protein is CASSVVSGWDRVYLGYTF. CDR3 DNA sequence: TGTGCCAGCAGCGTAGTTTCAGGTTGGGACAGGGTCTACCTTGGCTACACCTTC. The variable domain in full, completed from reference TRBV9 and TRBJ1-2, reads DSGVTQTPKHLITATGQRVTLRCSPRSGDLSVYWYQQSLDQGLQFLIQYYNGEERAKGNILERFSAQQFPDLHSELNLSSLELGDSALYFCASSVVSGWDRVYLGYTFGSGTRLTVV.

The table lists this clone with a count of one. The chain combines TRBV28 with TRBJ2-7; D perhaps matches TRBD2 (6 bases). V shed 4 bases and J shed 1 base, with 17 bases lying between them. The germline V gene encodes CDR1 MDHEN and CDR2 SYDVKM. The CDR3 is 16 residues long. The CDR3 loop reads CASSSGRGKASYEQYF. CDR3 DNA sequence: TGTGCCAGCAGTTCGGGGCGGGGAAAAGCATCCTACGAGCAGTACTTC. The full variable domain, completed using reference TRBV28 and TRBJ2-7, is DVKVTQSSRYLVKRTGEKVFLECVQDMDHENMFWYRQDPGLGLRLIYFSYDVKMKEKGDIPEGYSVSREKKERFSLILESASTNQTSMYLCASSSGRGKASYEQYFGPGTRLTVT.

The rearrangement uses TRBV11-1 and TRBJ2-7; 7 nucleotides match TRBD2. This CDR3 spans 13 amino acids. Per germline, CDR1 SGHAT and CDR2 FQDESV (reference sequence). The J segment lost 3 bases and the V segment lost 5 bases, leaving 4 bases of the junction unmatched. As DNA, the CDR3 is TGTGCCAGCAGCGGCCCGGGGGGCTACGAGCAGTACTTC. Protein sequence: CASSGPGGYEQYF.